This T cell receptor (beta chain) was sequenced during a study of persistence of HIV-infected CD4 T cells. Study details: Anti-CD3/anti-CD28 stimulation activated a higher proportion of cells than antigen stimulation, with lower memory fraction. Study conclusions and caveats: CMV- and Gag-responding cells had lower TCRbeta richness than CD3/CD28-responding cells.

The libraries were made with immunoSEQ version 4 in survey mode. Here immunoSEQ multiplex PCR was the method, and the copy in TCRdb shows in-frame clones only, minus some. This table holds approximately 45,000 clones, over 80% found once. CDR3 length: 14 amino acids. Trimming cost V 2 bases and J 4 bases, with 9 bases left between them. Germline V gene lookup returns CDR1 SGHRS and CDR2 YFSETQ. Cells were stimulated nonspecifically with anti-CD3/anti-CD28 magnetic beads. Responding CD4+ T cells were sorted by upregulation of both CD40 ligand and CD69. With regard to this clone: The target antigen is unknown.

The clonotype comes from an adult woman with HIV who was CMV-seropositive. This chain joins TRBV5-1 and TRBJ2-2, with unresolved D. The starting material was CD4+ T cells sorted from PBMCs after approximately 19-hour stimulation, obtained from a patient who received antiretroviral therapy. The CDR3 loop is CASSFDTTTGELFF. The CDR3 region has the DNA TGCGCCAGCAGCTTTGACACAACCACCGGGGAGCTGTTTTTT.